This TCR beta chain derives from a study of T cell responses to AZD1222 COVID-19 vaccine. The repertoire was sequenced with immunoSEQ multiplex PCR; TCRdb's copy has only in-frame clones and lacks some. The data show 130,000 or so clones, almost 85% seen once. This clone came up once. Antigen: not known. J gave up 9 bases and V 4 bases, and 4 bases lay outside the gene matches. The CDR3 length is 13 residues. Study results and caveats: The breadth and depth of Spike-specific TCRs increased once two AZD1222 doses had been given. Regions 160-218 and 743-854 held dominance among vaccine-associated CD4 TCRs, which spanned spike. Donors were mostly white British, more females; clonal diversity possibly underestimated.

The clonotype was recovered from an adult who received the MenACWY meningococcal vaccine as a control. This chain links TRBV12-3 or TRBV12-4 with TRBJ2-1, with 9 positions matching TRBD1. Material: peripheral blood, obtained 28 days after the second dose of the MenACWY control vaccine. CDR3 residues: CASSYTGGIEQFF. The CDR3 DNA reads TGTGCCAGCAGTTACACAGGGGGCATTGAGCAGTTCTTC.